These 2 T cell receptor beta chains were sequenced from one sample in a study of blood T cell repertoires in COVID-19. The data were produced by immunoSEQ multiplex PCR, yet TCRdb's version contains in-frame clones alone and is incomplete. The data contain 200,000 or so clones, 84% of them singletons. Source material: peripheral blood. The receptors derive from an older woman with active or convalescent COVID-19.

The chain is built from TRBV11-2 and TRBJ2-3, with D possibly being TRBD2 (7 bases). The germline CDR1 and CDR2 sequences are SGHAT and FQNNGV. This CDR3 is 15 amino acids long. V was shortened by 6 bases and J by 2 bases, with 15 bases between the two germline ends. The CDR3 spells CASSRGGRATDTQYF. The CDR3 DNA sequence: TGTGCCAGCAGTAGGGGGGGGAGGGCCACAGATACGCAGTATTTT. Filled out from reference TRBV11-2 and TRBJ2-3, the complete variable domain reads EAGVAQSPRYKIIEKRQSVAFWCNPISGHATLYWYQQILGQGPKLLIQFQNNGVVDDSQLPKDRFSAERLKGVDSTLKIQPAKLEDSAVYLCASSRGGRATDTQYFGPGTRLTVL.

The rearrangement uses TRBV18 and TRBJ2-1; 8 bases line up with TRBD1. Per germline, CDR1 KGHSH and CDR2 LQKENI. This CDR3 is built from 17 residues. Germline trimming cut 4 bases from V and 7 bases from J; bases unmatched to any gene: 15. For the CDR3, the DNA is TGTGCCAGCTCACACAGGGATCGGACAGGGAGCGCGAATGAGCAGTTCTTC. Translation gives CASSHRDRTGSANEQFF.